This entry features one T cell receptor (beta chain) sequence. What it binds is not known. Libraries were UMI-labeled 5' RACE TRB cDNA. Each CDR3 protein gets one entry in TCRdb, which reprocessed the 5' RACE reads and gives no DNA. Found here are roughly 110,000 distinct CDR3 sequences; the top ten clones hold around 0.35%. The data are from a study of CXCR3-negative and CXCR3-positive naive CD8 T cells. Study-level findings and limits: Comparably high diversity was seen in both naive subsets, and much lower diversity in memory CD8+ cells. CXCR3 expression dropped partially after cryopreservation, and most assays relied on fresh PBMCs. Naive cells that were CXCR3-positive had more hydrophobic TRB CDR3s (compared with CXCR3-negative naive cells). The TRBV-TRBJ usage of naive CXCR3-negative and CXCR3-positive cells was similar, but that of memory cells differed.

Naive CD8+ T cells showed a CD45RO-CCR7+CD27+CD95- phenotype. Sequences were obtained from naive CXCR3+ CD8+ T cells from blood. Subset reported: CD45RO-CCR7+CD27+CD95- naive CD8+ T cells expressing CXCR3 (TNR3+). The TCR originated in a human donor in good health. Some clones in this sample may be carry-over from other donors' samples.

The CDR3 spells CSAPPGQGQAEQYF. The V call is TRBV20-1, the J call TRBJ2-7; TCRdb's assignment of TRBD1 cannot be checked, as there is no DNA. The CDR3 contains 14 residues. CDR1 is DFQATT, CDR2 SNEGSKA, per germline (reference sequence).